This T cell receptor beta chain is drawn from a study of identifying expanded T cells in peripheral blood. Only one count was recorded for this clone. What it binds is unknown. Profiling relied on immunoSEQ multiplex PCR, and the TCRdb table lists in-frame clones only, not all of them. The table lists under 120,000 clones, around 89% of them singletons, with around 15% in the top ten. Broader study findings: Differentially abundant clones: around 1.2 between replicates, around 17 at about two weeks, less than 20 at four. Variance in clone template counts between approximately 2-week samples significantly increased with total template count across all healthy donors.

Collection occurred without any documented infections or immune events in donors. This CDR3 is built from 15 residues. V was trimmed by 0 bases and J by 4 bases, leaving 9 bases between them. CDR1 and CDR2 (germline): KGHSH, LQKENI. The sample consisted of blood. The chain couples TRBV18 to TRBJ2-2, with D perhaps matching TRBD1 (6 bases). The source is a person aged 18 to 75 in good health. The CDR3 reads CASSPPTGPTGELFF. CDR3 DNA sequence: TGTGCCAGCTCACCACCTACAGGGCCCACCGGGGAGCTGTTTTTT.